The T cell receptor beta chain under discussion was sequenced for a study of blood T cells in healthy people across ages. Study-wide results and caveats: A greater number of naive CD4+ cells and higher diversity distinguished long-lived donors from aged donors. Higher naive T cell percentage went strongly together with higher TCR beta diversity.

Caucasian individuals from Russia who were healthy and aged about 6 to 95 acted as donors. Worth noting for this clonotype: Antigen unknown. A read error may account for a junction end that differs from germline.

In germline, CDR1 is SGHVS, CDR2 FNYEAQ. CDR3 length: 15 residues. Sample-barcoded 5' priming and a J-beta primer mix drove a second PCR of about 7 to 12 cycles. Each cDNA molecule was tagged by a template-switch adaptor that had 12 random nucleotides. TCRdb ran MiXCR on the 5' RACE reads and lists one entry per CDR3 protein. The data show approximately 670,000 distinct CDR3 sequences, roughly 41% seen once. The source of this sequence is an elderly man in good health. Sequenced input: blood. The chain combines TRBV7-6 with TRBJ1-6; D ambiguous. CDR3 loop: CVSSSDKIAGSPLHF. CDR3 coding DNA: TGTGTCAGCAGCTCCGATAAAATAGCTGGCTCACCCCTCCACTTT.